These 25 T cell receptor beta chains were all obtained from the same sample, sequenced in a study of T cell changes during pregnancy in multiple sclerosis. Data came from immunoSEQ multiplex PCR; TCRdb stores just in-frame clones and leaves some out. Of about 40,000 clones listed, approximately 88% are singletons. The input for sequencing was peripheral blood, taken in the first trimester of pregnancy. These receptors came from a female donor in good health, enrolled as a control in a pregnancy study.

The chain joins TRBV7-9 to TRBJ1-5; D call uncertain. CDR3 length equals 12 residues. The V gene lost 4 bases and the J gene lost 6 bases, with 7 bases spanning the gap. Germline V gives CDR1 SEHNR, CDR2 FQNEAQ (reference sequence). CDR3 region: CASSSPGQPQHF. In nucleotides, the CDR3 is TGTGCCAGCAGCTCCCCCGGTCAGCCCCAGCATTTT.

The chain joins TRBV5-1 to TRBJ2-7, with 7 nucleotides matching TRBD1. CDR3 length: 15 residues. The trim removed 0 bases at V and 5 bases at J, leaving 8 bases unmatched. Germline loops: CDR1 SGHRS, CDR2 YFSETQ. Written as DNA, the CDR3 is TGCGCCAGCAGCTTGGACCGCCAGGGGGTCGACGAGCAGTACTTC. This sequence encodes CASSLDRQGVDEQYF.

The chain recombines TRBV9 with TRBJ1-4; weak D call: TRBD1 (6 bases). The CDR3 totals 15 residues. Trimming took off 0 bases at V and 2 bases at J, with 8 bases between the two ends. Germline V gene lookup returns CDR1 SGDLS and CDR2 YYNGEE. The DNA of the CDR3 is TGTGCCAGCAGCGTAGTGGGGGCGACTAATGAAAAACTGTTTTTT. It codes for CASSVVGATNEKLFF.

This clone was counted once. The chain couples TRBV6-5 to TRBJ1-1, with 7 bases aligning to TRBD1. This CDR3 spans 14 amino acids. The germline V gene has CDR1 MNHEY and CDR2 SVGAGI. The V segment lost 6 bases and the J segment 6 bases; nucleotides outside the gene matches: 10. Here the CDR3 DNA reads TGTGCCAGCAGCCGAAAAAGGGACAGTCCTGAAGCTTTCTTT. It translates to CASSRKRDSPEAFF.

The V call is TRBV28, the J call TRBJ1-1, with a possible D match to TRBD1 (6 bases). The CDR3 covers 17 residues. Trimming removed 1 base at V and 6 bases at J, with 21 bases between. Germline CDR1 and CDR2: MDHEN and SYDVKM. In DNA, the CDR3 is TGTGCCAGCAGTTTATTACAGGGAGGGGCCCTGAAACCTGAAGCTTTCTTT. Residues: CASSLLQGGALKPEAFF.

This clone was counted once. The chain carries TRBV19 and TRBJ1-6; 7 bases line up with TRBD1. This CDR3 spans 15 amino acids. Germline CDR1 reads LNHDA; CDR2 reads SQIVND (reference sequence). V lost 5 bases, J lost 7 bases, and 8 bases stayed unmatched. CDR3 DNA sequence: TGTGCCAGTAGTCCCCCTGGCAGGGGGAATTCACCCCTCCACTTT. Amino acids: CASSPPGRGNSPLHF.

The rearrangement joins TRBV29-1 to TRBJ2-3, with TRBD2 as a possible D gene (5 bases). CDR1 and CDR2 from the germline V gene are SQVTM and ANQGSEA. V dropped 4 bases and J dropped 0 bases, with 11 bases sitting between them. The CDR3 is 14 residues long. The CDR3 here is CSVVASKSTDTQYF. CDR3 nucleotides: TGCAGCGTTGTGGCTAGCAAAAGCACAGATACGCAGTATTTT.

This sequence joins TRBV6-1 and TRBJ1-2; tentative D call: TRBD1 (6 bases). With 1 base removed from V and 3 bases from J, the gap between germline ends came to 12 bases. The CDR3 contains 15 residues. Germline V gene lookup returns CDR1 MNHNS and CDR2 SASEGT. The CDR3 sequence is CASSEVLGADYGYTF. The CDR3 region has the DNA TGTGCCAGCAGTGAAGTATTGGGGGCAGACTATGGCTACACCTTC.

This chain joins TRBV19 and TRBJ2-1; 11 nucleotides line up with TRBD2. The CDR3 is 15 amino acids. V was clipped by 1 base and J by 10 bases; unmatched bases: 6. Germline V lookup: CDR1 LNHDA, CDR2 SQIVND (reference sequence). This CDR3 reads CASSIASGRSWEQFF. The CDR3 nucleotides are TGTGCCAGTAGTATAGCTAGCGGGAGGTCTTGGGAGCAGTTCTTC. The complete variable domain, with remaining parts taken from reference TRBV19 and TRBJ2-1, reads DGGITQSPKYLFRKEGQNVTLSCEQNLNHDAMYWYRQDPGQGLRLIYYSQIVNDFQKGDIAEGYSVSREKKESFPLTVTSAQKNPTAFYLCASSIASGRSWEQFFGPGTRLTVL.

The chain couples TRBV6-5 to TRBJ2-1; 8 nucleotides agree with TRBD1. V lost 6 bases to trimming and J lost 0 bases; unmatched junction nucleotides: 4. There are 15 residues in the CDR3. Per germline, CDR1 MNHEY and CDR2 SVGAGI. CDR3 nucleotides: TGTGCCAGCAGCCGGACAGGGAGCTCCTACAATGAGCAGTTCTTC. Its protein product is CASSRTGSSYNEQFF.

This chain links TRBV10-3 with TRBJ2-2; possible D gene TRBD2, 6 bases. The germline V and J ends were trimmed by 4 bases and 3 bases, with 18 bases remaining between them. Per germline, CDR1 ENHRY and CDR2 SYGVKD. The CDR3 totals 17 residues. The CDR3 DNA reads TGTGCCATCAGTGCGTCTACCCCGGGACTCCACACCGGGGAGCTGTTTTTT. This sequence encodes CAISASTPGLHTGELFF.

This clone was recorded once. The V gene is TRBV5-6, the J gene TRBJ2-7; 10 nucleotides agree with TRBD1. V dropped 3 bases and J dropped 7; count of bases not matched to a gene: 7. CDR1 and CDR2 from the germline V gene are SGHDT and YYEEEE. The CDR3 contains 14 residues. The CDR3 loop reads CASSWGTGAGEQYF. The CDR3 region has the DNA TGTGCCAGCAGCTGGGGGACAGGGGCAGGGGAGCAGTACTTC.

V is TRBV29-1 and J is TRBJ2-7; 9 bases match TRBD2. J lost 2 bases, V lost 4 bases, and 6 bases had no gene match. The CDR3 has 14 amino acids. Germline CDR1 and CDR2: SQVTM and ANQGSEA. The CDR3: CSVVPSGVAYEQYF. Written as DNA, the CDR3 is TGCAGCGTTGTCCCTAGCGGGGTAGCCTACGAGCAGTACTTC.

This sequence joins TRBV7-2 and TRBJ2-7, with 7 nucleotides matching TRBD1. From germline, CDR1 is SGHTA and CDR2 FQGNSA. The CDR3 totals 15 residues. V dropped 1 base and J dropped 3; count of bases not matched to a gene: 6. As DNA, the CDR3 is TGTGCCAGCAGCTTAGGGCAGGGGGTAATCTACGAGCAGTACTTC. As protein: CASSLGQGVIYEQYF.

This chain links TRBV19 with TRBJ2-7; possible D gene TRBD1, 6 bases. Germline CDR1 reads LNHDA; CDR2 reads SQIVND (reference sequence). This CDR3 is built from 15 residues. V shed 1 base and J shed 3 bases, with 13 bases lying between them. The CDR3 here is CASSIGQGSRYEQYF. CDR3 nucleotides: TGTGCCAGTAGTATAGGGCAGGGGAGTCGCTACGAGCAGTACTTC.

This rearrangement joins TRBV7-8 to TRBJ2-7; possible D gene TRBD2, 6 bases. The CDR3 is 14 amino acids. Trimming stripped 4 bases from V and 5 bases from J, with 15 bases between. Germline V lookup: CDR1 SGHVS, CDR2 FQNEAQ. The CDR3 bases are TGTGCCAGCAGCTACCCAGCCGGAGGGGACGAGCAGTACTTC. Translating it yields CASSYPAGGDEQYF. Looking up the rest from reference TRBV7-8 and TRBJ2-7 gives the full variable domain: GAGVSQSPRYKVAKRGQDVALRCDPISGHVSLFWYQQALGQGPEFLTYFQNEAQLDKSGLPSDRFFAERPEGSVSTLKIQRTQQEDSAVYLCASSYPAGGDEQYFGPGTRLTVT.

This clone was seen only once. V usage is TRBV27 and J usage is TRBJ2-3; possible D gene TRBD1, 5 bases. The CDR3 sequence is 16 residues long. V was clipped by 5 bases and J by 2 bases, with 17 bases between them. Germline V CDR1 and CDR2: MNHEY, SMNVEV (reference sequence). The chain's CDR3 is CASSTYHPRVTDTQYF. Here the CDR3 DNA reads TGTGCCAGCAGTACATACCACCCCAGGGTCACAGATACGCAGTATTTT.

The genes are TRBV27 and TRBJ1-2; D gene unclear. The V end was cut by 4 bases, the J end by 4 bases, with 10 bases between. Germline CDR1 is MNHEY and CDR2 is SMNVEV (reference sequence). The CDR3 totals 13 residues. Written as DNA, the CDR3 is TGTGCCAGCAGTTCCTCGGGGTCCTATGGCTACACCTTC. Protein sequence: CASSSSGSYGYTF.

The rearrangement uses TRBV7-2 and TRBJ1-2; a possible D gene is TRBD1 (6 bases). Per the germline V gene, CDR1 is SGHTA and CDR2 is FQGNSA. Trimming pared 1 base from V and 4 bases from J, leaving 13 bases between. The CDR3 has 15 residues. The CDR3 nucleotides are TGTGCCAGCAGCTTAGTTCCGGGGGGCGGCTATGGCTACACCTTC. Translation gives CASSLVPGGGYGYTF.

The chain couples TRBV4-3 to TRBJ1-6, with a weak D call TRBD1 (5 bases). V was clipped by 4 bases and J by 7 bases, with 17 bases between them. Germline V gene data show CDR1 as LGHNA and CDR2 as YSLEER. The CDR3 is 16 amino acids. As DNA, the CDR3 is TGCGCCAGCAGCCCGGACCCGGGACTTAACAATTCACCCCTCCACTTT. Protein product: CASSPDPGLNNSPLHF.

CDR3 in amino acids: CASSKGKAVDEQFF. The CDR3 DNA sequence: TGTGCCAGTAGTAAGGGGAAAGCCGTCGATGAGCAGTTCTTC. V gene TRBV19 combines with J gene TRBJ2-1, with D perhaps matching TRBD1 (5 bases). Germline V gene sequence: CDR1 LNHDA, CDR2 SQIVND (reference sequence). The CDR3 sequence is 14 residues long. V gave up 4 bases and J gave up 8 bases, with 15 bases separating them.

The chain has TRBV14 and TRBJ1-5; TRBD1 might be the D (5 bases). This CDR3 region has 13 residues. V lost 3 bases and J lost 6, with 9 bases in between. The germline V gene encodes CDR1 SGHDN and CDR2 FVKESK. The DNA of the CDR3 is TGTGCCAGCAGCCAGCAGGGTGGTCAGCCCCAGCATTTT. Translation gives CASSQQGGQPQHF.

The J gene is TRBJ1-2, the V gene TRBV7-9; possible D gene TRBD1, 6 bases. This CDR3 comprises 14 residues. Germline V CDR1 and CDR2: SEHNR, FQNEAQ (reference sequence). Between the trimmed V and J ends, which lost 7 bases and 3 bases, there was a span of 15 bases. Written as DNA, the CDR3 is TGTGCCAGCACCCCTGGGGCAGGGGACTATGGCTACACCTTC. The encoded protein is CASTPGAGDYGYTF.

The genes are TRBV7-3 and TRBJ2-5; D gene ambiguous. Trimming removed 2 bases from V and 4 bases from J, with 11 bases in between. The germline CDR1 and CDR2 sequences are SGHTA and FQGTGA. The CDR3 has 14 amino acids. The CDR3 DNA is TGTGCCAGCAGCTTAGGAGCCGCCCGAGAGACCCAGTACTTC. Translating it yields CASSLGAARETQYF.

This chain links TRBV6-5 with TRBJ2-7; a weak D match, TRBD1 (5 bases). The CDR3 has 13 residues. Germline CDR1 reads MNHEY; CDR2 reads SVGAGI. Trimming pared 5 bases from V and 2 bases from J, leaving 10 bases between. This CDR3 reads CASSTQGTYEQYF. Written as DNA, the CDR3 is TGTGCCAGCAGTACCCAGGGAACCTACGAGCAGTACTTC.